The present T cell receptor (beta chain) was sequenced within a study of CD8+CD57+ T cells in acquired aplastic anemia. Study at large: Sorted CD4+ and CD8+ cells gave a mean 3.2 ug DNA, range about 0.19 to 27.4 ug. Regarding the study as a whole: Found in both controls and patients were about 30 CD8+ CDR3 sequences.

This clonotype was seen repeatedly, ten times or more. As yet, its antigen is unknown. Genomic DNA provided the template from which TCR beta VDJ and CDR3 profiles were obtained. TCRdb ran MiXCR on the reads and lists one entry per CDR3 protein. The sample includes about 220,000 distinct CDR3 sequences, around half of them seen just once. It was patients with CD8+CD57+ cell expansion by flow cytometry who were chosen for sequencing. This CDR3 region has 13 residues. The V gene lost 0 bases and the J gene lost 6 bases, with 10 bases spanning the gap. CDR1 is SGDLS, CDR2 YYNGEE, per germline. The sequence came from a human donor with aplastic anemia. The V gene is TRBV9, the J gene TRBJ2-7, with a possible D match to TRBD1 (5 bases). Sequencing was performed on sorted CD4+, CD8+, or CD8+CD57+ T cells (not recorded which) from PBMCs. CDR3 bases: TGTGCCAGCAGCGTAGAAACAGGTATCGAGCAGTACTTC. As protein: CASSVETGIEQYF.